The present T cell receptor beta chain was sequenced within a study of T cell responses to AZD1222 COVID-19 vaccine. Study-level results: After the peak T cell response, and only then, were repertoires sampled. Breadth and depth of Spike-specific TCRs rose after two AZD1222 doses.

Measured with immunoSEQ multiplex PCR; TCRdb has only the in-frame clones, and not every one. The sample has roughly 60,000 clones, about 74% seen once; the top ten hold about 3.7%. This clone was seen a single time. Its target is not known. Sequencing was performed on peripheral blood, taken 28 days after the second AZD1222 dose. This TCR derives from an adult who received the AZD1222 COVID-19 vaccine.

Written as DNA, the CDR3 is TGTGCCAGCAGCGTAGGGGGCAGTGGCTCCTACGAGCAGTACTTC. Protein sequence: CASSVGGSGSYEQYF. The chain recombines TRBV9 with TRBJ2-7; D perhaps matches TRBD1 (5 bases). The germline CDR1 and CDR2 sequences are SGDLS and YYNGEE. V was shortened by 0 bases and J by 0 bases, with 10 bases between the two germline ends. The CDR3 extends over 15 amino acids.